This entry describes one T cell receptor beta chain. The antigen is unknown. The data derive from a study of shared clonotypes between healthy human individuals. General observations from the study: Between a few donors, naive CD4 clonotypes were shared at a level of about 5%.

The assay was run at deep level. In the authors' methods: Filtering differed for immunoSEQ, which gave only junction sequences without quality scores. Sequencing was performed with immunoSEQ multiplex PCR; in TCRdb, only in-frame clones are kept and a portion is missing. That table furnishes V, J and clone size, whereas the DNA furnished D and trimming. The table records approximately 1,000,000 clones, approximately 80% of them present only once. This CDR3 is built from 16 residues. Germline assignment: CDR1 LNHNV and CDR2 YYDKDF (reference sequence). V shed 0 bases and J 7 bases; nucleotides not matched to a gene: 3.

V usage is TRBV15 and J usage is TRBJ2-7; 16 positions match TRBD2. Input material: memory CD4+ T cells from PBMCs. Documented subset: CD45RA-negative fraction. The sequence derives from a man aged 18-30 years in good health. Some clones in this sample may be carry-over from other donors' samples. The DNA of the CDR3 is TGTGCCACCAGCAGAGACGGGACTAGCGGGAGGGAAGAGCAGTACTTC. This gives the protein CATSRDGTSGREEQYF.